These T cell receptor beta chains were read from a single sample in a study of control samples from healthy donors and cancer patients. Profiled with immunoSEQ multiplex PCR; TCRdb holds only in-frame clones, not every one. The sample holds 100,000 to 150,000 clones; more than 80% are singletons and the top ten take 2% to 3%. What was sequenced was blood. Receptor source: a man aged 35 to 55 in good health. CDR3s include the opening cysteine and the closing phenylalanine or tryptophan. Fields, in order: J gene, clone size, D gene, V gene, CDR3 protein, CDR3 DNA. The D gene is left open where the match is weak. Clone size is given for some rows only: seen once, a few or many times, or a class if the clone is expanded.

J: TRBJ2-1
size: NA
D: TRBD2
V: TRBV3-1/TRBV3-2
CDR3: CASSQTGGVHNEQFF
DNA: TGTGCCAGCAGCCAGACGGGGGGGGTCCACAATGAGCAGTTCTTC

J: TRBJ2-1
size: NA
D: NA
V: TRBV28
CDR3: CASRSDGRLYNEQFF
DNA: TGTGCCAGTCGCTCTGACGGGAGACTATACAATGAGCAGTTCTTC

J: TRBJ2-6
size: NA
D: TRBD2
V: TRBV6-6
CDR3: CASSWEGAGANVLTF
DNA: TGTGCCAGCAGTTGGGAGGGAGCTGGGGCCAACGTCCTGACTTTC

J: TRBJ2-7
size: NA
D: NA
V: TRBV6-5
CDR3: CASKNYEQYF
DNA: TGTGCCAGCAAAAACTACGAGCAGTACTTC

J: TRBJ1-6
size: few
D: NA
V: TRBV3-1/TRBV3-2
CDR3: CASSQGVSYNSPLHF
DNA: TGTGCCAGCAGCCAAGGGGTCTCCTATAATTCACCCCTCCACTTT

J: TRBJ2-3
size: NA
D: TRBD2
V: TRBV5-8
CDR3: CASSLYLAVTDTQYF
DNA: TGTGCCAGCAGCTTGTACCTAGCGGTCACAGATACGCAGTATTTT

J: TRBJ1-5
size: NA
D: NA
V: TRBV7-8
CDR3: CASSPRPNQPQHF
DNA: TGTGCCAGCAGCCCCCGACCTAATCAGCCCCAGCATTTT

J: TRBJ1-5
size: NA
D: NA
V: TRBV27
CDR3: CASRGGGQPQHF
DNA: TGTGCCAGCAGGGGGGGAGGACAGCCCCAGCATTTT

J: TRBJ1-1
size: NA
D: NA
V: TRBV29-1
CDR3: CSVDRGGNTEAFF
DNA: TGCAGCGTGGATAGGGGGGGGAACACTGAAGCTTTCTTT

J: TRBJ1-5
size: few
D: NA
V: TRBV9
CDR3: CASSVLRDVYRNSNQPQHF
DNA: TGTGCCAGCAGCGTTCTCCGGGACGTTTACCGGAATAGCAATCAGCCCCAGCATTTT

J: TRBJ1-2
size: NA
D: NA
V: TRBV28
CDR3: CASSFQGSGYTF
DNA: TGTGCCAGCAGTTTTCAGGGTTCTGGCTACACCTTC

J: TRBJ1-2
size: NA
D: NA
V: TRBV18
CDR3: CASSPAGANYGYTF
DNA: TGTGCCAGCTCACCTGCGGGGGCTAACTATGGCTACACCTTC

J: TRBJ1-5
size: NA
D: TRBD1
V: TRBV7-8
CDR3: CASSLQGQVKDQPQHF
DNA: TGTGCCAGCAGCTTACAGGGACAGGTGAAGGATCAGCCCCAGCATTTT

J: TRBJ2-1
size: NA
D: NA
V: TRBV13
CDR3: CASSLEGTYNEQFF
DNA: TGTGCCAGCAGCTTAGAAGGCACCTACAATGAGCAGTTCTTC

J: TRBJ1-1
size: once
D: NA
V: TRBV2
CDR3: CASTGLGYLTEAFF
DNA: TGTGCCAGCACGGGTCTAGGGTATTTAACTGAAGCTTTCTTT

J: TRBJ2-3
size: few
D: TRBD1
V: TRBV9
CDR3: CASSVLGTGPTDTQYF
DNA: TGTGCCAGCAGCGTTCTAGGGACAGGTCCTACAGATACGCAGTATTTT

J: TRBJ2-3
size: NA
D: TRBD2
V: TRBV20-1
CDR3: CSASKRGGTDTQYF
DNA: TGCAGTGCTAGTAAGCGGGGGGGAACAGATACGCAGTATTTT

J: TRBJ1-5
size: NA
D: NA
V: TRBV5-1
CDR3: CASSLRGDSNQPQHF
DNA: TGCGCCAGCAGCTTGAGAGGGGATAGCAATCAGCCCCAGCATTTT

J: TRBJ2-1
size: few
D: TRBD2
V: TRBV5-1
CDR3: CASSLVPAGRYEQFF
DNA: TGCGCCAGCAGCTTGGTTCCAGCGGGGAGGTATGAGCAGTTCTTC

J: TRBJ2-5
size: NA
D: TRBD2
V: TRBV5-1
CDR3: CASSFSGGTKETQYF
DNA: TGCGCCAGCAGCTTTAGCGGGGGGACTAAAGAGACCCAGTACTTC

J: TRBJ2-1
size: NA
D: TRBD1
V: TRBV28
CDR3: CASSLPGTANEQFF
DNA: TGTGCCAGCAGTCTCCCCGGGACAGCCAATGAGCAGTTCTTC

J: TRBJ1-5
size: NA
D: NA
V: TRBV4-2
CDR3: CASSQEVRGGQPQHF
DNA: TGTGCCAGCAGCCAAGAAGTTCGTGGGGGTCAGCCCCAGCATTTT

J: TRBJ2-2
size: NA
D: NA
V: TRBV11-3
CDR3: CASSLAPTGSTGELFF
DNA: TGTGCCAGCAGCTTAGCCCCGACAGGCTCCACCGGGGAGCTGTTTTTT

J: TRBJ2-7
size: NA
D: TRBD1
V: TRBV5-1
CDR3: CASSLAGQEYEQYF
DNA: TGCGCCAGCAGCTTGGCGGGACAGGAATACGAGCAGTACTTC

J: TRBJ2-1
size: once
D: NA
V: TRBV2
CDR3: CASGQLSYNEQFF
DNA: TGTGCCAGCGGGCAATTATCCTACAATGAGCAGTTCTTC

J: TRBJ2-3
size: NA
D: NA
V: TRBV25-1
CDR3: CASSESDSFTDTQYF
DNA: TGTGCCAGCAGTGAATCGGACAGCTTCACAGATACGCAGTATTTT

J: TRBJ2-7
size: few
D: NA
V: TRBV29-1
CDR3: CSVQPSDTYEQYF
DNA: TGCAGCGTTCAGCCTAGCGATACCTACGAGCAGTACTTC

J: TRBJ1-5
size: NA
D: NA
V: TRBV9
CDR3: CASSVSGVSNQPQHF
DNA: TGTGCCAGCAGCGTTTCAGGGGTATCAAATCAGCCCCAGCATTTT

J: TRBJ2-6
size: NA
D: NA
V: TRBV6-7
CDR3: CASIVASGANVLTF
DNA: TGTGCCAGCATAGTAGCCTCTGGGGCCAACGTCCTGACTTTC

J: TRBJ1-2
size: NA
D: TRBD1
V: TRBV27
CDR3: CASSSYRTGGNYGYTF
DNA: TGTGCCAGCAGTTCCTATCGGACAGGGGGGAACTATGGCTACACCTTC

J: TRBJ1-5
size: NA
D: NA
V: TRBV7-8
CDR3: CASSEHRIYSNQPQHF
DNA: TGTGCCAGCAGCGAGCACAGAATATATAGCAATCAGCCCCAGCATTTT

J: TRBJ2-5
size: NA
D: NA
V: TRBV5-1
CDR3: CASSYQGGVPVGGRETQYF
DNA: TGCGCCAGCAGCTATCAGGGGGGGGTCCCTGTCGGTGGTAGAGAGACCCAGTACTTC

J: TRBJ2-3
size: NA
D: NA
V: TRBV5-6
CDR3: CASSLLGSSPTDTQYF
DNA: TGTGCCAGCAGCTTGCTCGGGAGCTCGCCCACAGATACGCAGTATTTT

J: TRBJ2-5
size: NA
D: NA
V: TRBV3-1/TRBV3-2
CDR3: CASSHSRDGTQYF
DNA: TGTGCCAGCAGCCACAGCCGGGATGGGACCCAGTACTTC

J: TRBJ2-3
size: NA
D: NA
V: TRBV24-1
CDR3: CATSDFARADPVLGTDTQYF
DNA: TGTGCCACCAGTGATTTTGCCAGGGCGGACCCCGTCTTGGGGACAGATACGCAGTATTTT

J: TRBJ1-2
size: NA
D: NA
V: TRBV18
CDR3: CASSPRTEFYGYTF
DNA: TGTGCCAGCTCCCCCCGGACGGAATTTTATGGCTACACCTTC

J: TRBJ1-1
size: NA
D: TRBD1
V: TRBV27
CDR3: CASSWTGGYTEAFF
DNA: TGTGCCAGCAGCTGGACAGGGGGCTATACTGAAGCTTTCTTT

J: TRBJ2-5
size: NA
D: TRBD2
V: TRBV2
CDR3: CASSESSSGYQETQYF
DNA: TGTGCCAGCAGTGAAAGCTCTAGCGGATACCAAGAGACCCAGTACTTC

J: TRBJ2-7
size: once
D: NA
V: TRBV7-2
CDR3: CASSSDRIEQYF
DNA: TGTGCCAGCAGCTCGGACAGAATTGAGCAGTACTTC

J: TRBJ1-1
size: few
D: NA
V: TRBV27
CDR3: CASSPRRESTEAFF
DNA: TGTGCCAGCAGTCCCCGCAGGGAGAGCACTGAAGCTTTCTTT

J: TRBJ2-3
size: once
D: NA
V: TRBV11-3
CDR3: CASSSRGRLDTQYF
DNA: TGTGCCAGCAGCTCCAGAGGACGTTTAGATACGCAGTATTTT

J: TRBJ2-3
size: NA
D: NA
V: TRBV19
CDR3: CASSWGGQDTQYF
DNA: TGTGCCAGTAGTTGGGGGGGCCAAGATACGCAGTATTTT

J: TRBJ2-1
size: NA
D: TRBD2
V: TRBV5-1
CDR3: CASSLGLADEQFF
DNA: TGCGCCAGCAGCTTGGGACTAGCGGATGAGCAGTTCTTC